The clone carrying this T cell receptor beta chain has at least ten counts. The data originate from a study of glioma-infiltrating T cells. Amplification of TCR alpha and beta CDR3 regions from RNA used iRepertoire nested multiplex PCR. Via MiXCR, TCRdb re-called the multiplex PCR reads, giving one row per CDR3 protein. The table has roughly 100,000 distinct CDR3 sequences, 25% to 35% seen once; the top ten hold 44%. The CDR3 is 14 residues long. Trimming took 1 base from V and 0 from J, leaving 6 bases between them. The germline V gene encodes CDR1 SGHNT and CDR2 YENEEA. Sequencing used glioma tissue, nonneoplastic brain tissue, or PBMCs (not recorded which). The source of this sequence is a human donor with low-grade glioma or glioblastoma, undergoing nonglioma brain surgery, or in good health (not recorded which). The rearrangement joins TRBV11-3 to TRBJ1-1; D perhaps matches TRBD1 (5 bases). The CDR3 DNA reads as TGTGCCAGCAGCTTAGCAGGGATGAACACTGAAGCTTTCTTT. Translated, it gives CASSLAGMNTEAFF. Looking up the rest from reference TRBV11-3 and TRBJ1-1 gives the full variable domain: EAGVVQSPRYKIIEKKQPVAFWCNPISGHNTLYWYLQNLGQGPELLIRYENEEAVDDSQLPKDRFSAERLKGVDSTLKIQPAELGDSAVYLCASSLAGMNTEAFFGQGTRLTVV.